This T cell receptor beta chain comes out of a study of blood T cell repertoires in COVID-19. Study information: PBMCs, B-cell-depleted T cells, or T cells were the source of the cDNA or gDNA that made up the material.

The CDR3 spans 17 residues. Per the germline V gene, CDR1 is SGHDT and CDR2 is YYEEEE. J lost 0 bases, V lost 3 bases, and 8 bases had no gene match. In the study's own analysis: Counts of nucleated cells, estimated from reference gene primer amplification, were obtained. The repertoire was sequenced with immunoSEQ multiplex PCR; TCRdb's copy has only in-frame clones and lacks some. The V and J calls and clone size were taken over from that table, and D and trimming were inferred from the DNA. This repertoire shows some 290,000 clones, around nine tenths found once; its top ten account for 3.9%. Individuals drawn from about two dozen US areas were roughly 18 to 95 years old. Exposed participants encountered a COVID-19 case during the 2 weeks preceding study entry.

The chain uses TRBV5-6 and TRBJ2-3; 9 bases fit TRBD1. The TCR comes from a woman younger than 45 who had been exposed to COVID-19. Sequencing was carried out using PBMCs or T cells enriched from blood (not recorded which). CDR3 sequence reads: CASSSPGQGLSTDTQYF. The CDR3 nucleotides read TGTGCCAGCAGCTCGCCCGGACAGGGGCTAAGCACAGATACGCAGTATTTT.